The present T cell receptor beta chain was sequenced within a study of T cell repertoires in cytomegalovirus infection. Study conclusions and caveats: Carriage of CMV together with the relevant HLA was identifiable through cumulative public TCR beta family frequency. The response measured ex vivo was dominated by TCR beta clonotypes (HLA-C-restricted and CMV-specific).

The CDR3 covers 15 residues. V was cut by 3 bases and J by 2 bases, with 13 bases left in between. Per the germline V gene, CDR1 is SGHVS and CDR2 is FNYEAQ. At least ten counts were recorded for this clonotype. Its specificity is not known. TCRdb re-derived calls from the reads in MiXCR, one entry per CDR3 protein. The sample has about 450,000 distinct CDR3 sequences, around 32% seen once; the top ten hold about 13%. This chain links TRBV7-6 with TRBJ2-5; D could derive from TRBD1 or TRBD2 (5 bases each). The sequenced material came from PBMCs. The receptor was isolated from a human donor in good health (CMV status not recorded). Some clones in this sample may be carry-over from other donors' samples. DNA for the CDR3: TGTGCCAGCAGCTTTTCCGGGGACCCTCAAGAGACCCAGTACTTC. This sequence encodes CASSFSGDPQETQYF.